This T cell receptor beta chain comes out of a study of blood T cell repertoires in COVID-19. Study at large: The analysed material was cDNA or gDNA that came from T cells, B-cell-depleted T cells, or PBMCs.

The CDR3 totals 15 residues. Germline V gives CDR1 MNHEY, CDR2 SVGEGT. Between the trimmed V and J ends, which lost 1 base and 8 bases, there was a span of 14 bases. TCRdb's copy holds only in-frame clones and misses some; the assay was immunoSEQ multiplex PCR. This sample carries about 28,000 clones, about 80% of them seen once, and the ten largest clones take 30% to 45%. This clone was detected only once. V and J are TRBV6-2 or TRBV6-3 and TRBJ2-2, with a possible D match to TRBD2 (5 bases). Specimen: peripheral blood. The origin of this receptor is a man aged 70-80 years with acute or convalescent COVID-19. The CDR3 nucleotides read TGTGCCAGCAGTTACTTCACCTTGCGGGCTGGGGAGCTGTTTTTT. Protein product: CASSYFTLRAGELFF.